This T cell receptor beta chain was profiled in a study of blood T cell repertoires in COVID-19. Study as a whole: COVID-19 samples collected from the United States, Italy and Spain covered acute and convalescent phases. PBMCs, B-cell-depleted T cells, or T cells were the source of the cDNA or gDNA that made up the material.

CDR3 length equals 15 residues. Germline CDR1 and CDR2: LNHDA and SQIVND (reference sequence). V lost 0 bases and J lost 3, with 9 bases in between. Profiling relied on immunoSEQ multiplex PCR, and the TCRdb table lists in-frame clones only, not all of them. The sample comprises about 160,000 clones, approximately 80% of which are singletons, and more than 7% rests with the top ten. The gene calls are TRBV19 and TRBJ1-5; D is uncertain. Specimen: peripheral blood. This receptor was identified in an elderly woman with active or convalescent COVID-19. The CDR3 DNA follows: TGTGCCAGTAGTATAGATGGCGGGATCAATCAGCCCCAGCATTTT. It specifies CASSIDGGINQPQHF.